This T cell receptor beta chain was retrieved from a study of early T cells in non-severe SARS-CoV-2 infection. Study-level information: Sequencing of unsorted whole blood was done on bulk RNA, leaving chains unpaired. Notes on the study in general: Matching against VDJdb likely underestimated virus-specific expansions, favoring anti-spike CD8.

The germline gives CDR1 DFQATT, CDR2 SNEGSKA (reference sequence). V shed 5 bases, J shed 4 bases, and the junction held 7 bases outside the gene matches. This CDR3 spans 15 amino acids. Researchers tagged individual cDNA molecules with unique molecular identifiers. TCRdb redid the calling of the 5' RACE reads with MiXCR, one entry per CDR3 protein. Of some 67,000 distinct CDR3 sequences listed, 12% to 15% were seen once; the top ten hold over 12%. Details on this clonotype: Its antigen is unknown.

Specimen: whole blood. The receptor was isolated from an adult who was a healthcare worker with PCR-confirmed SARS-CoV-2 infection or an uninfected control (not recorded which). The chain combines TRBV20-1 with TRBJ2-5; TRBD2 matches at 13 bases. The CDR3 loop is CSAAGLAGRGETQYF. The CDR3 DNA sequence: TGCAGTGCTGCGGGACTAGCGGGGAGGGGAGAGACCCAGTACTTC.